This TCR beta chain was sequenced during a study of CD8 T cells in ankylosing spondylitis. The study, taken as a whole, reports: Clones tied to disease were said to be significantly enriched in matched ankylosing spondylitis synovial fluid.

Each CDR3 protein is one row after TCRdb ran MiXCR on the 5' RACE reads. Among under 170,000 distinct CDR3 sequences listed, 40% to 50% were seen once. The CDR3 is made up of 14 amino acids. Germline lookup yields CDR1 DFQATT and CDR2 SNEGSKA (reference sequence). Unmatched junction bases numbered 7, after V lost 4 bases and J lost 4 bases. A remark on this clonotype: Its antigen is undetermined.

Sequenced sample: synovial fluid, either unsorted or a sorted T cell fraction (not recorded which). This sequence joins TRBV20-1 and TRBJ2-1, with 7 bases fitting TRBD2. The source is a male donor with ankylosing spondylitis. The CDR3 nucleotides are TGCAGTGCTAAAGAGCGGGGCCTTTACAATGAGCAGTTCTTC. Its protein is CSAKERGLYNEQFF.